The 17 T cell receptor beta chains reported below all come from one sample, sequenced in a study of chemoradiotherapy in HPV16-positive cancers. Data came from immunoSEQ multiplex PCR; TCRdb stores just in-frame clones and leaves some out. The sample has approximately 9,300 clones, roughly 84% seen once; the top ten hold over 2.5%. The input for sequencing was blood, taken from a patient who underwent chemoradiotherapy. These receptors were obtained from a human donor with HPV-associated anogenital cancer.

This chain uses TRBV7-2 with TRBJ2-2; TRBD1 matches at 8 bases. The CDR3 runs 16 residues. With V trimmed by 1 base and J by 5 bases, 6 bases remained unmatched. The V gene's germline CDR1 is SGHTA and CDR2 FQGNSA. CDR3 protein: CASSLGQGWETGELFF. DNA for the CDR3: TGTGCCAGCAGCTTAGGACAGGGGTGGGAAACCGGGGAGCTGTTTTTT.

The rearrangement links TRBV15 to TRBJ2-5; D gene ambiguous. Trimming pared 0 bases from V and 7 bases from J, leaving 9 bases between. The CDR3 totals 13 residues. Germline lookup yields CDR1 LNHNV and CDR2 YYDKDF (reference sequence). The CDR3 spells CATSRDKLGTQYF. The DNA of the CDR3 is TGTGCCACCAGCAGAGATAAGCTTGGGACCCAGTACTTC.

This chain connects TRBV2 to TRBJ1-6; 9 nucleotides line up with TRBD1. The CDR3 spans 13 residues. J lost 7 bases, V lost 8 bases, and 3 bases had no gene match. Per germline, CDR1 SNHLY and CDR2 FYNNEI. The CDR3 DNA sequence: TGTGCCAGCGGGGACAGGGTCAATTCACCCCTCCACTTT. It yields the protein CASGDRVNSPLHF.

This sequence joins TRBV2 and TRBJ1-3; D call uncertain. CDR1 and CDR2 (germline): SNHLY, FYNNEI. CDR3 length equals 13 residues. Trimming stripped 11 bases from V and 3 bases from J, with 14 bases between. The CDR3 loop reads CASQIGSGNTIYF. The CDR3 DNA reads TGTGCCTCCCAAATCGGGAGTGGAAACACCATATATTTT.

The chain links TRBV7-6 to TRBJ2-5; no definite D call. The germline CDR1 and CDR2 sequences are SGHVS and FNYEAQ. The CDR3 spans 13 residues. The germline V and J ends were trimmed by 1 base and 5 bases, with 8 bases remaining between them. This CDR3 reads CASSLDVGETQYF. The DNA for the CDR3 is TGTGCCAGCAGCTTAGACGTTGGGGAGACCCAGTACTTC. Together with reference TRBV7-6 and TRBJ2-5, the CDR3 gives the full variable domain: GAGVSQSPRYKVTKRGQDVALRCDPISGHVSLYWYRQALGQGPEFLTYFNYEAQQDKSGLPNDRFSAERPEGSISTLTIQRTEQRDSAMYRCASSLDVGETQYFGPGTRLLVL.

The chain carries TRBV18 and TRBJ2-3; the match to TRBD2 covers 15 bases. V shed 0 bases, J shed 3 bases, and the junction held 1 base outside the gene matches. Germline V gene data show CDR1 as KGHSH and CDR2 as LQKENI. This CDR3 spans 17 amino acids. In DNA form, the CDR3 reads TGTGCCAGCTCACCACCCGGGACTAGCGGGGGGACAGATACGCAGTATTTT. It specifies CASSPPGTSGGTDTQYF.

The chain is built from TRBV28 and TRBJ1-1; D unclear. Germline CDR1 is MDHEN and CDR2 is SYDVKM. The V end lost 5 bases, the J end lost 1 base, and 20 bases lay between the germline ends. The CDR3 runs 17 residues. This CDR3 is CASSRSAAGRANTEAFF. The CDR3 DNA reads TGTGCCAGCAGTCGATCCGCGGCAGGACGAGCGAACACTGAAGCTTTCTTT.

The J gene is TRBJ1-3, the V gene TRBV28; TRBD1 agrees at 7 bases. Trimming cost V 4 bases and J 4 bases; bases outside gene matches: 10. The CDR3 extends over 16 amino acids. Germline V gene sequence: CDR1 MDHEN, CDR2 SYDVKM. CDR3 DNA: TGTGCCAGCAGTTCTGGAGAGGGGGCGGCGGGAAACACCATATATTTT. Its translation: CASSSGEGAAGNTIYF.

V is TRBV6-5 and J is TRBJ1-1; D gene ambiguous. V lost 2 bases to trimming and J lost 2 bases, with 6 bases between them. Germline assignment: CDR1 MNHEY and CDR2 SVGAGI. The CDR3 runs to 13 residues. The CDR3: CASSYGTNTEAFF. The CDR3 bases are TGTGCCAGCAGTTACGGCACCAACACTGAAGCTTTCTTT.

This chain links TRBV2 with TRBJ1-5; unclear D gene. CDR3 length: 14 residues. Germline V gene lookup returns CDR1 SNHLY and CDR2 FYNNEI. V was clipped by 6 bases and J by 2 bases, with 11 bases between them. The CDR3 DNA is TGTGCCAGCAGGGTAGAAAGGGGCAATCAGCCCCAGCATTTT. Its protein is CASRVERGNQPQHF.

V gene TRBV7-2 combines with J gene TRBJ2-1; TRBD2 matches 9 bases. Losses at the gene ends were 1 base for V and 2 bases for J; bases not matched to a gene: 3. CDR1 SGHTA and CDR2 FQGNSA come from the germline V gene. CDR3 size: 16 residues. CDR3 DNA sequence: TGTGCCAGCAGCTTAGAAGCGGGGGGTCCCTACAATGAGCAGTTCTTC. This codes for CASSLEAGGPYNEQFF.

V usage is TRBV7-9 and J usage is TRBJ2-5; the D is unclear. This CDR3 has 14 residues. V was pared by 0 bases and J by 2 bases, with 7 bases between. Germline V gene sequence: CDR1 SEHNR, CDR2 FQNEAQ (reference sequence). CDR3 sequence: CASSLADRQETQYF. In DNA form, the CDR3 reads TGTGCCAGCAGCTTAGCTGACCGGCAAGAGACCCAGTACTTC. The full variable domain, with the rest looked up from reference TRBV7-9 and TRBJ2-5, is DTGVSQNPRHKITKRGQNVTFRCDPISEHNRLYWYRQTLGQGPEFLTYFQNEAQLEKSRLLSDRFSAERPKGSFSTLEIQRTEQGDSAMYLCASSLADRQETQYFGPGTRLLVL.

J is TRBJ2-3 and V is TRBV4-1; 12 bases are a match to TRBD2. The CDR3 loop spans 15 amino acids. The germline CDR1 and CDR2 sequences are MGHRA and YSYEKL. Losses at the gene ends were 4 bases for V and 5 bases for J; bases not matched to a gene: 4. DNA for the CDR3: TGCGCCAGCAGCCCTAGCGGGGGGGCAAGAGATACGCAGTATTTT. Its protein is CASSPSGGARDTQYF.

This clone has only a few counts. This chain connects TRBV7-9 to TRBJ1-6, with 7 bases matching TRBD1. J lost 9 bases, V lost 4 bases, and 9 bases had no gene match. In germline, CDR1 is SEHNR, CDR2 FQNEAQ (reference sequence). The CDR3 has 15 residues. The CDR3 here is CASSSLTGRSSPLHF. In DNA form, the CDR3 reads TGTGCCAGCAGCTCCCTGACAGGGAGAAGTTCACCCCTCCACTTT.

As DNA, the CDR3 is TGTGCCAGCAGCTTGACAGGGGGTAATAACTATGGCTACACCTTC. Its protein product is CASSLTGGNNYGYTF. This rearrangement joins TRBV5-4 to TRBJ1-2; 8 bases map to TRBD1. Germline values: CDR1 SGHNT, CDR2 YYREEE (reference sequence). J gave up 1 base and V 1 base, and 3 bases lay outside the gene matches. The CDR3 has 15 amino acids. Together with reference TRBV5-4 and TRBJ1-2, the CDR3 gives the full variable domain: ETGVTQSPTHLIKTRGQQVTLRCSSQSGHNTVSWYQQALGQGPQFIFQYYREEENGRGNFPPRFSGLQFPNYSSELNVNALELDDSALYLCASSLTGGNNYGYTFGSGTRLTVV.

The chain has TRBV18 and TRBJ2-3; D is unresolved. Germline assignment: CDR1 KGHSH and CDR2 LQKENI. V was cut by 4 bases and J by 1 base, with 9 bases left in between. The CDR3 loop spans 14 amino acids. CDR3 nucleotides: TGTGCCAGCTCACTCGTAGGAGGCACAGATACGCAGTATTTT. As protein: CASSLVGGTDTQYF.

CDR3 DNA: TGTGCCATCAGTGTCTCGGACACTGAAGCTTTCTTT. Residues: CAISVSDTEAFF. The chain recombines TRBV10-3 with TRBJ1-1, with no clear D. CDR1 and CDR2 from the germline V gene are ENHRY and SYGVKD. The CDR3 runs 12 residues. The germline V and J ends were trimmed by 4 bases and 3 bases, with 6 bases remaining between them.